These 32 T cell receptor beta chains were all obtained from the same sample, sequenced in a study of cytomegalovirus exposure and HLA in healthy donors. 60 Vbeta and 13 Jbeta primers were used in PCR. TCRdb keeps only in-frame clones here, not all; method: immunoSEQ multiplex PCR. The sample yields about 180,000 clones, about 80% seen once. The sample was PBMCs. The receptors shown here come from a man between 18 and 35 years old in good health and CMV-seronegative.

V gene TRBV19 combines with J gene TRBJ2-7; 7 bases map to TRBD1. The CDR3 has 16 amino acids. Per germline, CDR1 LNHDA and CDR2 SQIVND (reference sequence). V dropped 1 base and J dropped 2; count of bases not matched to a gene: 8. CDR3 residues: CASSIVSGTATYEQYF. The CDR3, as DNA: TGTGCCAGTAGTATAGTTTCCGGGACAGCTACCTACGAGCAGTACTTC.

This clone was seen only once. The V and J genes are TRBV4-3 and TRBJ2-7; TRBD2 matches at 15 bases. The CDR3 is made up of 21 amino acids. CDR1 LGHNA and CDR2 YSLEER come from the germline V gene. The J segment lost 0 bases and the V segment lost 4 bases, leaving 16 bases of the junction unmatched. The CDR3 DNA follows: TGCGCCAGCAGCCGAGTGAAATTGGCCGGGACTAGCGGGAGGTACTCCTACGAGCAGTACTTC. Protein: CASSRVKLAGTSGRYSYEQYF.

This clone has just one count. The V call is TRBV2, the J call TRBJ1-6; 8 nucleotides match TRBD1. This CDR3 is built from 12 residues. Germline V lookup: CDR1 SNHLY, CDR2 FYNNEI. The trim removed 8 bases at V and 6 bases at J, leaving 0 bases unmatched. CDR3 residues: CASGQGNSPLHF. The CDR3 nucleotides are TGTGCCAGCGGACAGGGTAATTCACCCCTCCACTTT.

Here the CDR3 DNA reads TGTGCCAGCAGCGTAGGGTCACTAGCGGGGGGGCGTAGCACAGATACGCAGTATTTT. Its protein is CASSVGSLAGGRSTDTQYF. This chain joins TRBV9 and TRBJ2-3, with TRBD2 identical over 13 bases. This CDR3 region has 19 residues. Germline CDR1 is SGDLS and CDR2 is YYNGEE. Germline trimming cut 0 bases from V and 0 bases from J; bases unmatched to any gene: 7.

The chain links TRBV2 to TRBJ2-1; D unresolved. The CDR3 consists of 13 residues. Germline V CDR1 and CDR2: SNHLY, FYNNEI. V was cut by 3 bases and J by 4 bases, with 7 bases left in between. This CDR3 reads CASSDRSYNEQFF. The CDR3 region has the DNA TGTGCCAGCAGTGACAGAAGTTACAATGAGCAGTTCTTC. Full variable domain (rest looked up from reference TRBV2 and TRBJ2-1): EPEVTQTPSHQVTQMGQEVILRCVPISNHLYFYWYRQILGQKVEFLVSFYNNEISEKSEIFDDQFSVERPDGSNFTLKIRSTKLEDSAMYFCASSDRSYNEQFFGPGTRLTVL.

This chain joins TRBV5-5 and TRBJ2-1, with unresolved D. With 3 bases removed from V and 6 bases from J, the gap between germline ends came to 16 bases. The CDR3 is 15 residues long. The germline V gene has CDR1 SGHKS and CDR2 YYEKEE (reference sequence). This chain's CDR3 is CASSYILIHGNEQFF. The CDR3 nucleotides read TGTGCCAGCAGCTATATCCTCATCCACGGCAATGAGCAGTTCTTC.

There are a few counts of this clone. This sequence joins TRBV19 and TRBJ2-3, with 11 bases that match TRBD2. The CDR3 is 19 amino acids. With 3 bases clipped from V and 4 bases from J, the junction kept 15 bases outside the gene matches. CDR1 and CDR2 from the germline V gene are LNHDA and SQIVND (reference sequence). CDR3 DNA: TGTGCCAGTAGTATTGATGTAGCGGGGGGGACCTCCTTTGCAGATACGCAGTATTTT. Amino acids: CASSIDVAGGTSFADTQYF.

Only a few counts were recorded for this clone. CDR3 sequence (DNA): TGCGCCAGCAGTCAATCGGAGGGGAACACTGAAGCTTTCTTT. Residues: CASSQSEGNTEAFF. The rearrangement links TRBV23-1 to TRBJ1-1; no clear D gene. TRBV23-1 is reported as an ORF; its role is uncertain. Deletions cut 0 bases from V and 1 base from J, with 6 bases between. The CDR3 consists of 14 residues.

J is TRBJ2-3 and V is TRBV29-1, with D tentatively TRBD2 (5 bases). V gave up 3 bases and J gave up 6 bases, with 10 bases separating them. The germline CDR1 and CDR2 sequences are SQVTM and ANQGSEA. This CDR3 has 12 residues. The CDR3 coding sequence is TGCAGCGTTGATAAGACGGGGGATACGCAGTATTTT. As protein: CSVDKTGDTQYF.

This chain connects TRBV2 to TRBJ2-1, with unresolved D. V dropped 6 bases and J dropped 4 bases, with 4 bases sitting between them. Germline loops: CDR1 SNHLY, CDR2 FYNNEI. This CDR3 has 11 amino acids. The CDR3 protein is CASSPYNEQFF. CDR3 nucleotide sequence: TGTGCCAGCAGCCCTTACAATGAGCAGTTCTTC. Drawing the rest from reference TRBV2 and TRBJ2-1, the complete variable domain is EPEVTQTPSHQVTQMGQEVILRCVPISNHLYFYWYRQILGQKVEFLVSFYNNEISEKSEIFDDQFSVERPDGSNFTLKIRSTKLEDSAMYFCASSPYNEQFFGPGTRLTVL.

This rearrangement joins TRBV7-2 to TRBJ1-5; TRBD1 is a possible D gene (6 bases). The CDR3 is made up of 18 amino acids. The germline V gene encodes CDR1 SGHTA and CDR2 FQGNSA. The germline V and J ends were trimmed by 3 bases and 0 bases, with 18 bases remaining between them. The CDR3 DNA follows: TGTGCCAGCAGCTTCCTTCCCACACAGGGTTATAGCAATCAGCCCCAGCATTTT. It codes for CASSFLPTQGYSNQPQHF.

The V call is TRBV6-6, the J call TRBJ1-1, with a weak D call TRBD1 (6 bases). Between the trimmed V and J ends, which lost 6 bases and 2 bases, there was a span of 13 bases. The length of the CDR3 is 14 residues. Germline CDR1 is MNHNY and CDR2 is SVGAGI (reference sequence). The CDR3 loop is CASRETGTNTEAFF. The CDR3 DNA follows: TGTGCCAGCAGAGAGACAGGAACTAACACTGAAGCTTTCTTT.

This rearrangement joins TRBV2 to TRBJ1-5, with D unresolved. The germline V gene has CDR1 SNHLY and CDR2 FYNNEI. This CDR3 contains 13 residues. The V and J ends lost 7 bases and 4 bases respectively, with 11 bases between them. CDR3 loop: CASMYGVNQPQHF. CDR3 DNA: TGTGCCAGCATGTACGGAGTAAATCAGCCCCAGCATTTT.

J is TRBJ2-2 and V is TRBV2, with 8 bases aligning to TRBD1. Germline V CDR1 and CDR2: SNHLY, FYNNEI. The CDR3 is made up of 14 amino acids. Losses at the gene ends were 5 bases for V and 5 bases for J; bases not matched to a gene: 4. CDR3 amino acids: CASSRDRRTGELFF. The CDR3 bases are TGTGCCAGCAGTAGGGACAGGCGGACCGGGGAGCTGTTTTTT.

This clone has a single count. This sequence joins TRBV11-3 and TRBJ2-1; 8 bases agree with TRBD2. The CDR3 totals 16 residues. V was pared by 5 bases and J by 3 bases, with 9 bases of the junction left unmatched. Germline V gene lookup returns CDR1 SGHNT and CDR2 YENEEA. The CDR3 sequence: CASSPWTSSYYNEQFF. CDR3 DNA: TGTGCCAGCAGCCCCTGGACTAGCTCTTACTACAATGAGCAGTTCTTC.

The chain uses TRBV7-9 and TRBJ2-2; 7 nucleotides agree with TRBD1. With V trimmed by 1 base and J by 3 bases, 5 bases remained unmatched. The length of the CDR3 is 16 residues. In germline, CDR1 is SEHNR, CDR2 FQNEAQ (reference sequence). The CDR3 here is CASSLGRGHDTGELFF. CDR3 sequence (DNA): TGTGCCAGCAGCTTAGGAAGGGGGCACGACACCGGGGAGCTGTTTTTT.

The CDR3 sequence: CASSRGGAYEQYF. CDR3 in DNA: TGTGCCAGTAGTAGGGGAGGAGCGTACGAGCAGTACTTC. The chain is built from TRBV19 and TRBJ2-7; a possible D gene is TRBD2 (6 bases). The CDR3 extends over 13 amino acids. The V gene lost 4 bases and the J gene lost 4 bases, with 11 bases spanning the gap. Germline CDR1 is LNHDA and CDR2 is SQIVND (reference sequence).

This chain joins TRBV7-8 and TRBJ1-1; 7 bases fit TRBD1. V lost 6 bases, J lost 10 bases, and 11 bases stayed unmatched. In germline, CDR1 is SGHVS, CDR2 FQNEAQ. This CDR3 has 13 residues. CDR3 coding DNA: TGTGCCAGCAGGAACAGGGGCAGGGGACTAGCTTTCTTT. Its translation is CASRNRGRGLAFF.

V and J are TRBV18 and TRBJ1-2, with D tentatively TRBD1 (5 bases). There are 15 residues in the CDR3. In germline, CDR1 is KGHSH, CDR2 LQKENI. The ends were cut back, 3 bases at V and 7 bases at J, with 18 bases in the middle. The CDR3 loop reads CASSPGERRGGGYTF. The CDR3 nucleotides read TGTGCCAGCTCACCCGGGGAACGGCGCGGGGGTGGCTACACCTTC.

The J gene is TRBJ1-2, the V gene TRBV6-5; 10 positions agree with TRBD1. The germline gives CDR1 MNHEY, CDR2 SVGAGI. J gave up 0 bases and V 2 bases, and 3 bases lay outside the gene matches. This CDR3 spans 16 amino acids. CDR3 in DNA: TGTGCCAGCAGTTACGGGACAGGGGATCCTAACTATGGCTACACCTTC. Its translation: CASSYGTGDPNYGYTF.

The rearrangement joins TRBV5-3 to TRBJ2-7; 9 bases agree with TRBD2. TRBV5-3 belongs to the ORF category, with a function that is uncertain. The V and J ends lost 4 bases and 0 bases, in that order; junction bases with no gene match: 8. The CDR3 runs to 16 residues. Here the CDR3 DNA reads TGTGCCAGAAGCCCCCGGGGTAGCGGGAGCTCCTACGAGCAGTACTTC. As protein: CARSPRGSGSSYEQYF.

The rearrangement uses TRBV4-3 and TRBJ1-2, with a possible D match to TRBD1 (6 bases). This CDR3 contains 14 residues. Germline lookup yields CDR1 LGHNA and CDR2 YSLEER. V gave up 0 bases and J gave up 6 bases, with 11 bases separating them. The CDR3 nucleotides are TGCGCCAGCAGCCAAGATAGCTCAGGGGATGGCTACACCTTC. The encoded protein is CASSQDSSGDGYTF.

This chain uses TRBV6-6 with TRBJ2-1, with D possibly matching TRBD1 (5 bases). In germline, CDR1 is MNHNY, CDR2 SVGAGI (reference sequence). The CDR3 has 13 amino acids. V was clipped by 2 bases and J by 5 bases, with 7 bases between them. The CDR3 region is CASSYGADNEQFF. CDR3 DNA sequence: TGTGCCAGCAGTTACGGGGCGGACAATGAGCAGTTCTTC.

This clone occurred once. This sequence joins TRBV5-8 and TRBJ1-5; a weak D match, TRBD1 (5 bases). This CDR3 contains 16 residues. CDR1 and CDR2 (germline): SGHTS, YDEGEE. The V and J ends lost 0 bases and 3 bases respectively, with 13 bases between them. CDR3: CASSLAGRGDNQPQHF. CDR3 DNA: TGTGCCAGCAGCTTGGCCGGGAGGGGAGACAATCAGCCCCAGCATTTT.

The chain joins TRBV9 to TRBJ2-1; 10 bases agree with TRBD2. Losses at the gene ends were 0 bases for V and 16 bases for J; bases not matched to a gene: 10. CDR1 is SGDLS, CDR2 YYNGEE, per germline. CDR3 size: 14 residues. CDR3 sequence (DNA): TGTGCCAGCAGCGTAGCCCCAGCGGGAGGGGCGTATTTCTTC. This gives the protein CASSVAPAGGAYFF.

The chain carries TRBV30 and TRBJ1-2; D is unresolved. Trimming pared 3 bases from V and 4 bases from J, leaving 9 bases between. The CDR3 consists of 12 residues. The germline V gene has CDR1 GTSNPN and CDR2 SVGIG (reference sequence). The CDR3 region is CAWSHLLYGYTF. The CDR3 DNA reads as TGTGCCTGGAGCCACCTACTCTATGGCTACACCTTC.

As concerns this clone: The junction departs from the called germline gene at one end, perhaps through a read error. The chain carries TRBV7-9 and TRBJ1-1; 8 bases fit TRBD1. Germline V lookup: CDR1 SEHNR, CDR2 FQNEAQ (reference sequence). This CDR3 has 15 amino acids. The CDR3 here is CSSSSGQGGNTEAFF. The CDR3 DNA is TGTTCCAGCAGCTCCGGACAGGGTGGCAACACTGAAGCTTTCTTT.

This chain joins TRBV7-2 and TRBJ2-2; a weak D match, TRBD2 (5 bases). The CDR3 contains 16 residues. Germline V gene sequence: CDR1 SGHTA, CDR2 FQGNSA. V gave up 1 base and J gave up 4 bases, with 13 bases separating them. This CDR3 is CASSLGGRAGTGELFF. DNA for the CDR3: TGTGCCAGCAGCTTAGGAGGCCGGGCGGGCACCGGGGAGCTGTTTTTT.

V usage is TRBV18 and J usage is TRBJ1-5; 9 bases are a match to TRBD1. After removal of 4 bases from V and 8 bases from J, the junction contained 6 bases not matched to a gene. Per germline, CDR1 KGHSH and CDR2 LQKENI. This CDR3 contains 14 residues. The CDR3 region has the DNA TGTGCCAGCTCACACGGGACAGGGCAAGAGCCCCAGCATTTT. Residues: CASSHGTGQEPQHF.

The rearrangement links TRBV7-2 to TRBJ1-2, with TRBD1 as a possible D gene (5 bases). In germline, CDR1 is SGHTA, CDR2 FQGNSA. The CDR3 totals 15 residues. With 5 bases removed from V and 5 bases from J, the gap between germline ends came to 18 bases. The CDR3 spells CASSAWGQGKYGYTF. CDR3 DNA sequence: TGTGCCAGCAGCGCCTGGGGTCAGGGTAAATATGGCTACACCTTC.

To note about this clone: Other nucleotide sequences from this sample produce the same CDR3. CDR3 DNA: TGTGCCAGCAGCTTAGGACTAGGCGACGAGCAGTACTTC. It is translated as CASSLGLGDEQYF. V is TRBV7-2 and J is TRBJ2-7; D perhaps matches TRBD2 (6 bases). The CDR3 consists of 13 residues. Trimming stripped 1 base from V and 5 bases from J, with 9 bases between. The germline CDR1 and CDR2 sequences are SGHTA and FQGNSA.

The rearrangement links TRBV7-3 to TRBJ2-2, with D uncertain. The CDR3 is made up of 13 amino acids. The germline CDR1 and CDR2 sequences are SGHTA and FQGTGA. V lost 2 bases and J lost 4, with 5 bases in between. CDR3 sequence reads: CASSLAVTGELFF. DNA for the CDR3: TGTGCCAGCAGCTTAGCGGTCACCGGGGAGCTGTTTTTT.